Listed below are T cell receptor beta chains from one sample, sequenced in a study of blood T cell repertoires in COVID-19. The assay was immunoSEQ multiplex PCR, and TCRdb's table has in-frame clones only and misses some. The sample lists a few hundred thousand clones, roughly 87% occurring once. The sequencing sample was made of PBMCs or T cells enriched from blood (not recorded which). These receptors were collected from a man between 18 and 35 years old who had recovered from COVID-19. CDR3s include the opening cysteine and the closing phenylalanine or tryptophan. The D gene is left open where the match is weak. For some rows the clone size is stated as once, few or many, or as a class when expanded; others skip it.

j_gene | abundance | v_gene | d_gene | CDR3aa | CDR3nt
TRBJ1-4 | . | TRBV3-1/TRBV3-2 | TRBD1 | CASSQTGGSFKLFF | TGTGCCAGCAGCCAGACAGGGGGTTCCTTCAAACTGTTTTTT
TRBJ1-2 | . | TRBV9 | TRBD1 | CASSVATLGQGARRGGYTF | TGTGCCAGCAGCGTAGCTACGTTGGGGCAGGGGGCTCGTAGAGGCGGCTACACCTTC
TRBJ2-5 | . | TRBV19 | TRBD2 | CASRLAGGQETQYF | TGTGCCAGCAGACTAGCGGGGGGGCAAGAGACCCAGTACTTC
TRBJ1-1 | . | TRBV2 | . | CASTGGGTLNTEAFF | TGTGCCAGCACCGGTGGGGGGACTTTGAACACTGAAGCTTTCTTT
TRBJ1-2 | once | TRBV9 | . | CASSASRGYTF | TGTGCCAGCAGCGCCTCCAGGGGCTACACCTTC
TRBJ1-1 | . | TRBV29-1 | . | CSVLPQNTEAFF | TGCAGCGTATTACCACAGAACACTGAAGCTTTCTTT
TRBJ2-7 | . | TRBV6-5 | TRBD1 | CASNSRQGPMYEQYF | TGTGCCAGCAACTCGAGACAGGGACCGATGTACGAGCAGTACTTC
TRBJ1-4 | . | TRBV6-1 | . | CASSEFPGTTNEKLFF | TGTGCCAGCAGTGAATTTCCGGGAACAACTAATGAAAAACTGTTTTTT
TRBJ2-1 | few | TRBV28 | . | CASSFTDTGYNEQFF | TGTGCCAGCAGTTTCACTGACACGGGGTACAATGAGCAGTTCTTC
TRBJ1-4 | . | TRBV28 | . | CASSLGLKLFF | TGTGCCAGCAGTTTGGGACTAAAACTGTTTTTT
TRBJ2-1 | . | TRBV28 | TRBD2 | CASSSLGTNYNEQFF | TGTGCCAGCAGTTCCCTAGGGACTAACTACAATGAGCAGTTCTTC
TRBJ2-6 | . | TRBV5-5 | . | CASSLGPLSSGANVLTF | TGTGCCAGCAGCTTGGGGCCCCTCAGCTCTGGGGCCAACGTCCTGACTTTC
TRBJ2-2 | once | TRBV2 | TRBD1 | CASMRRGSHGELFF | TGTGCCAGCATGCGCAGGGGGAGCCACGGGGAGCTGTTTTTT
TRBJ1-2 | . | TRBV5-1 | TRBD1 | CASSLQGVEGYTF | TGCGCCAGCAGCTTGCAGGGGGTGGAGGGCTACACCTTC
TRBJ1-1 | . | TRBV12-3/TRBV12-4 | . | CASSYRQTEAFF | TGTGCCAGCAGTTACCGACAGACTGAAGCTTTCTTT
TRBJ2-7 | . | TRBV11-2 | . | CASSLMSGTYEQYF | TGTGCCAGCAGCTTAATGAGCGGAACCTACGAGCAGTACTTC